This T cell receptor (beta chain) originates from a study of OX40 agonist ivuxolimab in advanced cancers. Turning to the study itself: Ivuxolimab was administered intravenously to patients at 0.01 to 10 mg/kg every 2 weeks. Three partial responders included one hepatocellular carcinoma patient and two cutaneous melanoma patients.

Blood sampling was done at baseline, cycle 4 day 1, and cycle 7 day 1. Unmatched junction bases numbered 10, after V lost 4 bases and J lost 3 bases. The CDR3 length is 16 residues. The germline gives CDR1 SGDLS, CDR2 YYNGEE. The repertoire was sequenced with immunoSEQ multiplex PCR; TCRdb's copy has only in-frame clones and lacks some. The table lists some 19,000 clones, 75% to 80% of them singletons. J is TRBJ2-1 and V is TRBV9; 7 bases fit TRBD2. The TCR sequence derives from an adult with an advanced solid tumor such as melanoma, head and neck, liver or kidney cancer. The sequences come from CD4+ or CD8+ T cells sorted from blood, collected in a trial of the OX40 agonist ivuxolimab. CDR3 sequence (DNA): TGTGCCAGCAGCCCCGACTGGGACTATGGCTACAATGAGCAGTTCTTC. Its protein is CASSPDWDYGYNEQFF.